Sequencing of this TCR beta chain was carried out in a study of memory CD4+ T cells and cytomegalovirus serostatus. The V end was cut by 5 bases, the J end by 7 bases, with 12 bases between. Germline V CDR1 and CDR2: SGHAT, FQNNGV. The CDR3 runs 14 residues. Only in-frame clones appear in the TCRdb table, and some are missing; sequencing was by immunoSEQ multiplex PCR. Here the sample spans 50,000 to 75,000 clones, more than 75% being singletons. The sort gate was single viable CD3+CD4+CD8-CD45RO+ cells for memory CD4+ T cells. Serum IgG to CMV pp150, pp28, p38 and p52 defined serostatus. Sequencing used memory CD4+ T cells from blood. The chain carries TRBV11-2 and TRBJ1-6; tentatively, D is TRBD1 (5 bases). This TCR came from an adult in good health and CMV-seronegative. CDR3 sequence reads: CASSISGYNSPLHF. DNA of the CDR3: TGTGCCAGCAGCATCTCAGGGTACAATTCACCCCTCCACTTT.